This paragraph reports one T cell receptor (beta chain). This clone was picked up one time. This clone's antigen is unknown. Base quality data are lacking; no much larger clone is found one base away. The sample originates from a study of T cell responses to AZD1222 COVID-19 vaccine (dated by TCRdb to the early 2020s). Study-level background: A total of just over 230 trial participants underwent TCR sequencing, of whom about 210 had received two doses of AZD1222 and about 25 had received two doses of the MenACWY control vaccine. Trial participants were enrolled by age into 18-55, 56-69 and 70-plus year subgroups, with 148, 28 and 57 TCR-sequenced participants respectively. Results and caveats for the whole study, not just this receptor: Nearly half of unique spike-specific TCRs reportedly recognized epitopes outside regions mutated in the B.1.351 and B.1.1.7 variants. Most participants were white British and females outnumbered males, and the authors suggested that clonal diversity may have been underestimated. Because no day 14 peak-response samples were available, the repertoires could be characterized only after the peak T cell response. In the small 56-69-year group, the increase in depth fell short of significance, most likely because of low power. Conclusions about previously exposed vaccinees are limited, since just 5 to 7 AZD1222 recipients were seropositive for SARS-CoV-2 at baseline. The whole spike protein was spanned by vaccine-associated CD4 TCRs, and dominant responses were seen in regions 160-218 and 743-854. After two AZD1222 doses, spike-specific TCR breadth and depth were significantly higher than at day 0 and than in MenACWY recipients.

The sample's time point label, in plain terms: about 28 days (+/-7) after the second vaccine dose. AZD1222 recipients whose second dose came at about 4 weeks and those whose second dose came at about 12 weeks were combined into one group, since spike-specific TCR depth and breadth did not differ between the two schedules. Samples from vaccinated people were obtained from the UK trials COV001 and COV002, which included a single-blind randomized controlled phase 2/3 trial of AZD1222 (ChAdOx1 nCoV-19) in healthy adults. For TCRbeta chain sequencing, PBMC samples were collected from trial participants at day 0 and at day 28 after the second dose. The CDR3 starts with the cysteine, ends with the phenylalanine, and has 12 residues. This entry keeps only the CDR3 DNA: 36 bases, framed from base 1. Trimming costs V 0 bases and J 9 bases, and their ends lie 11 bases apart. Taken from the germline V gene, the CDR1 and CDR2 loops are SQVTM and ANQGSEA.

The CDR3 regions of human TCRbeta chains were analyzed by immunosequencing. The study's processing was this. Repertoire TCRs were checked for matches against a reference library of SARS-CoV-2-specific TCRs that had been generated using the MIRA antigen-specificity platform. Breadth was defined as the fraction of unique TCRs that were SARS-CoV-2-associated, and depth was defined as the fraction of total T cells that were SARS-CoV-2-associated. Each spike-specific TCR was assigned to its reactive spike region and to a CD4 or CD8 class using the MIRA data. Log10-transformed breadth and depth values were compared by one-way ANOVA with Sidak's multiple comparisons tests. Drawn from immuneACCESS, this table holds only the in-frame rearrangements with V and J called that TCRdb kept. Clones are partly lost; checked studies trace under half to an unresolved V gene and leave the rest unexplained. V, J and clone size derive from that table, while D and trimming were established from the DNA sequence. The sample records nearly 110,000 clones, roughly 90% of which are singletons. 8.5% to 10% of the sample is taken by the ten largest.

This receptor was taken from an adult who received the AZD1222 COVID-19 vaccine. The chain links TRBV29-1 with TRBJ1-1; the D gene assignment is ambiguous. Sequencing was performed on peripheral blood, taken 28 days after the second AZD1222 dose. The CDR3 has the sequence CSVEEGYLQAFF. The nucleotide sequence reads as follows: TGCAGCGTTGAAGAGGGCTACCTTCAAGCTTTCTTT.